Each of the 3 T cell receptor beta chains below was sequenced from the same sample in a study of vaccination effects on CD4 cells after COVID-19. Here immunoSEQ multiplex PCR was the method, and the copy in TCRdb shows in-frame clones only, minus some. The table shows roughly 15,000 clones, with about 80% occurring only once. The antigens for these receptors are not known. Within the ViraFEST assay, antigen-specific CD4+ T cells underwent expansion with viral peptide pools prior to sequencing. Subsequent to a culture period of more than 9 days, CD4+ T cells were isolated. Sequences were derived from CD4+ T cells from PBMCs cultured with HCoV-229E spike peptides, sampled before COVID-19 vaccination. These receptors all come from a human donor who received a COVID-19 vaccine.

V gene TRBV29-1 combines with J gene TRBJ2-7; D is perhaps TRBD1 (7 bases). Trimming took off 6 bases at V and 0 bases at J, with 15 bases between the two ends. Germline CDR1 SQVTM, CDR2 ANQGSEA. CDR3 length: 14 amino acids. CDR3: CSVAGGTVSYEQYF. CDR3 DNA: TGCAGCGTGGCCGGAGGGACAGTCTCCTACGAGCAGTACTTC.

This chain links TRBV21-1 with TRBJ2-5; no check of the table's D call, TRBD2, against the DNA was made. TRBV21-1 is a pseudogene locus. CDR3 length: 9 residues. The CDR3 region is CEERETQYF. DNA for the CDR3: TGTGAGGAGCGAGAGACCCAGTACTTC.

This clone has more than one count but fewer than ten. The chain recombines TRBV19 with TRBJ1-1; a possible D gene is TRBD1 (6 bases). Germline values: CDR1 LNHDA, CDR2 SQIVND (reference sequence). The CDR3 has 16 amino acids. Trimming pared 6 bases from V and 2 bases from J, leaving 19 bases between. CDR3 nucleotides: TGTGCCAGTAGCCGAAACAGGGTGAGAGCCAACACTGAAGCTTTCTTT. Amino acids: CASSRNRVRANTEAFF.